This T cell receptor beta chain is from a study of T cell repertoires in cytomegalovirus infection. Study information: CMV infection and matching HLA type were both indicated by public TCR beta signatures. Findings and limits, study-wide: Dominant in the ex vivo response were TCR beta clonotypes restricted by HLA-C and specific for CMV.

MiXCR, applied by TCRdb to the reads, yields one record per CDR3 protein. The sample holds 400,000 to 550,000 distinct CDR3 sequences, 11% seen once. Looked up from germline, CDR1 is MNHEY and CDR2 is SMNVEV (reference sequence). There are 15 residues in the CDR3. The germline V and J ends were trimmed by 4 bases and 5 bases, with 15 bases remaining between them. This clonotype has a count of ten or more. Antigen specificity is unknown. The TCR was taken from a human donor in good health (CMV status not recorded). Some clones in this sample may be carry-over from other donors' samples. The specimen sequenced was PBMCs. The gene calls are TRBV27 and TRBJ2-4; weak D call: TRBD2 (5 bases). The CDR3 region has the DNA TGTGCCAGCAGTTCCCTTGGGAGCGGCCAAAACATTCAGTACTTC. Its translation is CASSSLGSGQNIQYF.